The 7 T cell receptor beta chains below come from one sample, sequenced in a study of CD8 T cells in Susac syndrome. Random hexamers were used to reverse transcribe an amount of about 0.45 to 1 ug RNA. Via MiXCR, TCRdb re-called the immunoSEQ multiplex PCR reads, giving one row per CDR3 protein. The profile shows 120,000 to 150,000 distinct CDR3 sequences, approximately 93% of them singletons. The material sequenced was CD4+ T cells from PBMCs. The receptors shown here come from a human donor in good health.

In nucleotides, the CDR3 is TGTGCCTGGAGTAGACAGTCTAACTATGGCTACACCTTC. Amino acid sequence: CAWSRQSNYGYTF. V gene TRBV30 combines with J gene TRBJ1-2, with a possible D match to TRBD1 (5 bases). Germline CDR1 GTSNPN, CDR2 SVGIG (reference sequence). V was cut by 2 bases and J by 0 bases, with 7 bases left in between. CDR3 length: 13 amino acids. The entire variable domain, with the rest obtained from reference TRBV30 and TRBJ1-2, is as follows: SQTIHQWPATLVQPVGSPLSLECTVEGTSNPNLYWYRQAAGRGLQLLFYSVGIGQISSEVPQNLSASRPQDRQFILSSKKLLLSDSGFYLCAWSRQSNYGYTFGSGTRLTVV.

The gene calls are TRBV19 and TRBJ2-7; perhaps TRBD1 as D (5 bases). Per the germline V gene, CDR1 is LNHDA and CDR2 is SQIVND (reference sequence). This CDR3 is built from 12 residues. V shed 4 bases and J shed 5 bases, with 9 bases lying between them. This CDR3 is CASSREGDEQYF. As DNA, the CDR3 is TGTGCCAGTAGTAGGGAAGGGGACGAGCAGTACTTC.

This chain joins TRBV18 and TRBJ1-2; the D gene is possibly TRBD1 (6 bases). The CDR3 has 15 amino acids. V lost 3 bases to trimming and J lost 6 bases, with 17 bases between them. Germline assignment: CDR1 KGHSH and CDR2 LQKENI. CDR3 sequence reads: CASSPRGTLGDGYTF. The CDR3 DNA reads as TGTGCCAGCTCACCCCGAGGGACATTAGGGGATGGCTACACCTTC.

This clonotype was detected once. The chain links TRBV30 to TRBJ1-1; D is uncertain. Germline CDR1 reads GTSNPN; CDR2 reads SVGIG (reference sequence). Trimming took 1 base from V and 4 from J, leaving 7 bases between them. CDR3 length equals 12 residues. For the CDR3, the DNA is TGTGCCTGGAGTGCACGGGTCACTGAAGCTTTCTTT. Amino acid sequence: CAWSARVTEAFF.

The V call is TRBV10-3, the J call TRBJ1-1; D gene uncertain. Between the trimmed V and J ends, which lost 6 bases and 1 base, there was a span of 12 bases. The CDR3 loop spans 14 amino acids. CDR1 is ENHRY and CDR2 is SYGVKD in the germline V gene. This chain's CDR3 is CAISHLRGNTEAFF. The CDR3 DNA sequence: TGTGCCATCAGCCATCTCCGAGGGAACACTGAAGCTTTCTTT.

The V and J genes are TRBV18 and TRBJ2-6; D unresolved. Germline loops: CDR1 KGHSH, CDR2 LQKENI. V lost 2 bases and J lost 7, with 9 bases in between. This CDR3 region has 14 residues. In nucleotides, the CDR3 is TGTGCCAGCTCACCAGGGCTAGGTGCCAACGTCCTGACTTTC. Translation gives CASSPGLGANVLTF.

The gene calls are TRBV5-4 and TRBJ1-2; no firm D call. Germline CDR1 and CDR2: SGHNT and YYREEE (reference sequence). The length of the CDR3 is 15 residues. Trimming left V 4 bases short and J 4 bases short, with 17 bases between. This CDR3 reads CASSDGREGIYGYTF. In DNA, the CDR3 is TGTGCCAGCAGCGACGGACGTGAAGGGATCTATGGCTACACCTTC.